This T cell receptor (beta chain) was retrieved from a study of T cells in localized non-small cell lung cancer. Findings and caveats of the study: A median approximately 61 of the top 100 tumor clones appeared in adjacent lung. Among blood samples, higher T cell density accompanied longer overall survival. Analysis by sequencing included only one tumor region, so heterogeneity remains possible. The highest T cell clonality was in uninvolved adjacent lung, above tumor.

With respect to this clone: Its antigen is as yet unknown.

Germline assignment: CDR1 SGDLS and CDR2 YYNGEE. Trimming cost V 3 bases and J 0 bases; bases outside gene matches: 11. The CDR3 extends over 19 amino acids. This table comes from immunoSEQ multiplex PCR, and its TCRdb copy is limited to in-frame clones, with some not included. The sample yields 45,000 to 55,000 clones, 60% to 80% seen once. Sequences were derived from peripheral blood, sampled before any cancer treatment. This sequence joins TRBV9 and TRBJ2-1, with 11 bases matching TRBD2. The TCR sequence derives from a man between 40 and 75 years old with stage I squamous cell lung carcinoma. DNA for the CDR3: TGTGCCAGCAGCGGATCACTAGCGGGGGTGCTGAGCTCCTACAATGAGCAGTTCTTC. Amino acid sequence: CASSGSLAGVLSSYNEQFF.